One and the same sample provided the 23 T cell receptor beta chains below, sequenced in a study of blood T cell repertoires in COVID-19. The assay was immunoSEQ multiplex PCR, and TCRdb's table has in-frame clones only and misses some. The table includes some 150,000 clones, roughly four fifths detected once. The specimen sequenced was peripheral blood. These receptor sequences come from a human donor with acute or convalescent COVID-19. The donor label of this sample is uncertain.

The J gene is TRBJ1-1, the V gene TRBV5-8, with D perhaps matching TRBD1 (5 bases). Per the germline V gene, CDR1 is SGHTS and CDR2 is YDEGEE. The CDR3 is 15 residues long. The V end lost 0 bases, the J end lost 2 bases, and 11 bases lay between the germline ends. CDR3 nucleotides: TGTGCCAGCAGCTTGGTCGGGGGGGGTAACACTGAAGCTTTCTTT. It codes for CASSLVGGGNTEAFF. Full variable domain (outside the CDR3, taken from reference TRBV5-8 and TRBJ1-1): EAGVTQSPTHLIKTRGQQATLRCSPISGHTSVYWYQQALGLGLQFLLWYDEGEERNRGNFPPRFSGRQFPNYSSELNVNALELEDSALYLCASSLVGGGNTEAFFGQGTRLTVV.

The CDR3 reads CASGDRARVSNGYTF. The CDR3 coding sequence is TGTGCCAGTGGGGACAGGGCTAGGGTTTCGAATGGCTACACCTTC. This chain uses TRBV19 with TRBJ1-2; 9 nucleotides align to TRBD1. CDR3 length equals 15 residues. Germline loops: CDR1 LNHDA, CDR2 SQIVND (reference sequence). The V gene end was trimmed by 8 bases and the J gene end by 6 bases; junction bases not matched to a gene: 13.

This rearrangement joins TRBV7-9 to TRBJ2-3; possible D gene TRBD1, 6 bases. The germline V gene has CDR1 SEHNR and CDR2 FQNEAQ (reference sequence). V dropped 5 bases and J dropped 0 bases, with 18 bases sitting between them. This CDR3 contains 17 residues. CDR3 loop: CASSPKDRALSTDTQYF. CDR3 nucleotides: TGTGCCAGCAGCCCGAAGGACAGAGCCTTAAGCACAGATACGCAGTATTTT. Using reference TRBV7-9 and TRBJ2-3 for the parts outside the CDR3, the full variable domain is DTGVSQNPRHKITKRGQNVTFRCDPISEHNRLYWYRQTLGQGPEFLTYFQNEAQLEKSRLLSDRFSAERPKGSFSTLEIQRTEQGDSAMYLCASSPKDRALSTDTQYFGPGTRLTVL.

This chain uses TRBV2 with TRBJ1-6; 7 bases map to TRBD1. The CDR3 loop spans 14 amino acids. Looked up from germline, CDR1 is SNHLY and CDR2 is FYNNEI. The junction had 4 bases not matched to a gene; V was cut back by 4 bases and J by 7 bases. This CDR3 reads CASSGEQGNSPLHF. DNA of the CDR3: TGTGCCAGCAGTGGTGAACAGGGGAATTCACCCCTCCACTTT.

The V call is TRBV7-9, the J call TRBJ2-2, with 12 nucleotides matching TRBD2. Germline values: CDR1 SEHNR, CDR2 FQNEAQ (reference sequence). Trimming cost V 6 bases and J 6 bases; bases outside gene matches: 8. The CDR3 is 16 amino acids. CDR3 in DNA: TGTGCCAGCAGGACCGCTAGCGGGGGGGCCCCCGGGGAGCTGTTTTTT. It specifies CASRTASGGAPGELFF.

The CDR3 coding sequence is TGTGCCAGCAGCTCTGGGGCGCAGTATGGCTACACCTTC. Its translation: CASSSGAQYGYTF. V and J are TRBV7-2 and TRBJ1-2; possibly TRBD1 for D (5 bases). The V gene lost 4 bases and the J gene lost 5 bases, with 11 bases spanning the gap. This CDR3 has 13 amino acids. Germline V gives CDR1 SGHTA, CDR2 FQGNSA.

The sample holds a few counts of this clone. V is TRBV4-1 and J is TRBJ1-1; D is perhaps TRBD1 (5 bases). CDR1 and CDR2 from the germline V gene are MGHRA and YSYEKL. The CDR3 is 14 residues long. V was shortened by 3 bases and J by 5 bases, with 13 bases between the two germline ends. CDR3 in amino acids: CASSQSGTVTEAFF. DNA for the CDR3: TGCGCCAGCAGCCAGTCCGGGACTGTGACTGAAGCTTTCTTT.

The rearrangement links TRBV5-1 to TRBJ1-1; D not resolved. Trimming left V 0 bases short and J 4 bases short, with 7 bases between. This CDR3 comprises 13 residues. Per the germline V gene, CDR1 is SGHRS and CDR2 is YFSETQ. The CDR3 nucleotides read TGCGCCAGCAGCTTGGCCGGGTTCACTGAAGCTTTCTTT. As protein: CASSLAGFTEAFF.

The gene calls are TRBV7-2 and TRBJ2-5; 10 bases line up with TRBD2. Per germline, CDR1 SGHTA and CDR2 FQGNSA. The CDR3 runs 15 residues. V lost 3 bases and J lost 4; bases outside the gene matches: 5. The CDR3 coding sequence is TGTGCCAGCAGCTTCCCTACTAGCGGGGTAGAGACCCAGTACTTC. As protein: CASSFPTSGVETQYF.

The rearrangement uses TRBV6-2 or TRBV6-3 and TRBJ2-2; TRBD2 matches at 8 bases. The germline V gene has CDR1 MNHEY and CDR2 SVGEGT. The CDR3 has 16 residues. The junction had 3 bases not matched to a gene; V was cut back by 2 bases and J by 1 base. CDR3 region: CASSYPGTRNTGELFF. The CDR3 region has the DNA TGTGCCAGCAGTTACCCCGGGACTAGGAACACCGGGGAGCTGTTTTTT.

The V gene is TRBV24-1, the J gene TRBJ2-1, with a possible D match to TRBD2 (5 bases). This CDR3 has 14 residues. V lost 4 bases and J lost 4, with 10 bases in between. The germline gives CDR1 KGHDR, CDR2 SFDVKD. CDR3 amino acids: CATSDSGGYNEQFF. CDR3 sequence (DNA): TGTGCCACCAGTGACAGCGGCGGTTACAATGAGCAGTTCTTC.

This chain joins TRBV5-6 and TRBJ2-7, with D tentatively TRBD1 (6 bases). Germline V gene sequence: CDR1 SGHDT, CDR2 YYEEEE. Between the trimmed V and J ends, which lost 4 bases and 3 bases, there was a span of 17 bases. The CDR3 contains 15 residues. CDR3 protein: CASSPPGQLYYEQYF. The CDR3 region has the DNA TGTGCCAGCAGCCCTCCGGGACAACTATACTACGAGCAGTACTTC.

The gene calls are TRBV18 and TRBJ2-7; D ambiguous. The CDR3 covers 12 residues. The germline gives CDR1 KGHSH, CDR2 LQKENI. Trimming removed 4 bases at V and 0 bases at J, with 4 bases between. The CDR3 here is CASSHSSYEQYF. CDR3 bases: TGTGCCAGCTCACATAGCTCCTACGAGCAGTACTTC.

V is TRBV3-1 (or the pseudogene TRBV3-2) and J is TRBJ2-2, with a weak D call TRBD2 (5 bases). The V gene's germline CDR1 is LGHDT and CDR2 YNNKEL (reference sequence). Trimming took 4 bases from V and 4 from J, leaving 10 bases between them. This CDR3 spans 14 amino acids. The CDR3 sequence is CASSLRGSTGELFF. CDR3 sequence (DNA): TGTGCCAGCAGCCTCCGAGGGAGCACCGGGGAGCTGTTTTTT.

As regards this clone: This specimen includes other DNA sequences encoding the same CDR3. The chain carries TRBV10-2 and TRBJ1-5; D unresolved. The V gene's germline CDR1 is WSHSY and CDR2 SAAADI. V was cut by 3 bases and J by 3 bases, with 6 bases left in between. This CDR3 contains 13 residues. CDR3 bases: TGCGCCAGCAGTGAACTAATCAATCAGCCCCAGCATTTT. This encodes CASSELINQPQHF.

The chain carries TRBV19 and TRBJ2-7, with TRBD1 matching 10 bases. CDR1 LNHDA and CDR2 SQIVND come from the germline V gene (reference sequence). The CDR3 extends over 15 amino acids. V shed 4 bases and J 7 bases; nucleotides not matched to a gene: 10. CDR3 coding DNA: TGTGCCAGTAGTACCAGGACAGGGGGATATAAAGAGCAGTACTTC. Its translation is CASSTRTGGYKEQYF.

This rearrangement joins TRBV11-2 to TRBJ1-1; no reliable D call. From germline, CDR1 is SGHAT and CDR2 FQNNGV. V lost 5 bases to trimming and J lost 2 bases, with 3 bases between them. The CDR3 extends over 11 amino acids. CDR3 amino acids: CASSLNTEAFF. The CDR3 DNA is TGTGCCAGCAGCCTTAACACTGAAGCTTTCTTT.

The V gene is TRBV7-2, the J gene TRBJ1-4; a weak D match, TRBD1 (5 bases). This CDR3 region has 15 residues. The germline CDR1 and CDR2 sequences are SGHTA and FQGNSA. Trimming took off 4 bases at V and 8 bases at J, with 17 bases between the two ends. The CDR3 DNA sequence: TGTGCCAGCAGCTGGGGCGCCCGAGGGAGGGAAAAACTGTTTTTT. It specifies CASSWGARGREKLFF.

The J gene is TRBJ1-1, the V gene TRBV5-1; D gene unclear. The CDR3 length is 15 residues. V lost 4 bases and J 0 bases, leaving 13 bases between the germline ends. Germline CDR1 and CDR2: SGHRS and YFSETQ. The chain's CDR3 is CASSPAGALNTEAFF. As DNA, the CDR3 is TGCGCCAGCAGCCCGGCGGGCGCTTTGAACACTGAAGCTTTCTTT.

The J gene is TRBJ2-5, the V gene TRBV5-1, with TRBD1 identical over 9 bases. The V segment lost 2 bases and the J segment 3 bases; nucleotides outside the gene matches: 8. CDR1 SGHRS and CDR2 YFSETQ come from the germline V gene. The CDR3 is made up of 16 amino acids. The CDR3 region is CASSLRGQGLEETQYF. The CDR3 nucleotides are TGCGCCAGCAGCTTACGGGGACAGGGCTTGGAAGAGACCCAGTACTTC.

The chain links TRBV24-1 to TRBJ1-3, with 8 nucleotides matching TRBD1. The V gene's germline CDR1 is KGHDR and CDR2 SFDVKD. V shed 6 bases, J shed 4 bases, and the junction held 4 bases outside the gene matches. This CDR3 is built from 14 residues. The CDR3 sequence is CATSPRGQGNTIYF. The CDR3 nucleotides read TGTGCCACCAGTCCCAGGGGGCAAGGAAACACCATATATTTT.

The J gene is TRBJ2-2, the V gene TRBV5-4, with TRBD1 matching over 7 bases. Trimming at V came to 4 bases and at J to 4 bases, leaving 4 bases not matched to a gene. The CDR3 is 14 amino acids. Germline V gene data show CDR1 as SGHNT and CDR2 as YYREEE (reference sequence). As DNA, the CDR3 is TGTGCCAGCAGCCCAAGACAGGGCACCGGGGAGCTGTTTTTT. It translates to CASSPRQGTGELFF.

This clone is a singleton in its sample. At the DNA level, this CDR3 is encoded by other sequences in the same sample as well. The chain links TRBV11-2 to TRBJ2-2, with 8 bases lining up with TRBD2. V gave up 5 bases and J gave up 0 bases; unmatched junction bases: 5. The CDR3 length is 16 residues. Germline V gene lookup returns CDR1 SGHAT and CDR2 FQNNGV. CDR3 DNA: TGTGCCAGCAGCCCTCGGGGGGGTGCGAACACCGGGGAGCTGTTTTTT. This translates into CASSPRGGANTGELFF.